Listed below are T cell receptor beta chains from one sample, sequenced in a study of monozygotic twins with inflammatory bowel disease. Each CDR3 protein gets one entry in TCRdb, which reprocessed the 5' RACE reads and gives no DNA. The repertoire shows fewer than 550,000 distinct CDR3 sequences; the top ten hold around 2.4%. Material: blood. These receptors were collected from a human donor with ulcerative colitis or Crohn's disease, or a healthy co-twin of an affected twin (not recorded which). CDR3s include the opening cysteine and the closing phenylalanine or tryptophan.

V gene: TRBV5-4; J gene: TRBJ2-1; CDR3 length: 15; CDR3 protein: CASSSSGGTYNEQFF
V gene: TRBV12-3/TRBV12-4; J gene: TRBJ2-1; CDR3 length: 14; CDR3 protein: CASRRTSGHNEQFF
V gene: TRBV18; J gene: TRBJ2-6; CDR3 length: 18; CDR3 protein: CASSPMSGAYSGANVLTF
V gene: TRBV5-1; J gene: TRBJ2-1; CDR3 length: 15; CDR3 protein: CASSSDLTSYNEQFF
V gene: TRBV27; J gene: TRBJ1-1; CDR3 length: 13; CDR3 protein: CASSLTLYTEAFF
V gene: TRBV12-3/TRBV12-4; J gene: TRBJ2-1; CDR3 length: 18; CDR3 protein: CASSLANAPGQGGNEQFF
V gene: TRBV18; J gene: TRBJ1-1; CDR3 length: 13; CDR3 protein: CASSPIGGAEAFF
V gene: TRBV20-1; J gene: TRBJ2-5; CDR3 length: 15; CDR3 protein: CSAFLSGGAEETQYF
V gene: TRBV13; J gene: TRBJ2-3; CDR3 length: 15; CDR3 protein: CASSSRAGLTDTQYF
V gene: TRBV18; J gene: TRBJ2-3; CDR3 length: 14; CDR3 protein: CASSPPGTRDTQYF